The next 11 T cell receptor beta chains were all read from a single sample in a study of CXCR3-negative and CXCR3-positive naive CD8 T cells. Whole-study results and caveats: Naive cells with CXCR3 showed TRB CDR3s that were more hydrophobic than those in CXCR3-negative naive cells.

UMI-labeled 5' RACE TRB cDNA libraries were prepared from the cells. TCRdb reprocessed the 5' RACE reads, keeping one entry per CDR3 protein, no DNA. This table lists nearly 90,000 distinct CDR3 sequences. No antigen is known for these receptors. The sample was naive CXCR3+ CD8+ T cells from blood. As to subset: CD45RO-CCR7+CD27+CD95- naive CD8+ T cells expressing CXCR3 (TNR3+). These receptors were obtained from a human donor in good health. Some clones in this sample may be carry-over from other donors' samples.

The chain links TRBV5-1 to TRBJ2-4; TCRdb's D gene call, TRBD1, goes unchecked for lack of DNA. The CDR3 is made up of 16 amino acids. From germline, CDR1 is SGHRS and CDR2 YFSETQ. CDR3 protein: CASSSGEEIAKNVQYF.

The chain joins TRBV7-2 to TRBJ2-2. This CDR3 spans 13 amino acids. CDR1 SGHTA and CDR2 FQGNSA come from the germline V gene. This chain's CDR3 is CASSFAYTGELFF.

The chain employs TRBV5-1 and TRBJ2-7; TCRdb's assignment of TRBD1 cannot be checked, as there is no DNA. The CDR3 spans 12 residues. Germline CDR1 reads SGHRS; CDR2 reads YFSETQ. The CDR3 here is CASAGADYEQYF.

This rearrangement joins TRBV28 to TRBJ2-6; TCRdb proposes TRBD1, but this gene call is untestable without DNA. The CDR3 is 16 amino acids. Germline V lookup: CDR1 MDHEN, CDR2 SYDVKM. CDR3 loop: CASSPGTPSGANVLTF.

The chain carries TRBV28 and TRBJ2-6. In germline, CDR1 is MDHEN, CDR2 SYDVKM. The CDR3 spans 13 residues. The CDR3 protein is CASRGSGANVLTF.

The rearrangement joins TRBV3-1 to TRBJ2-5; TCRdb's D call of TRBD1 is untestable without DNA. The germline V gene encodes CDR1 LGHDT and CDR2 YNNKEL (reference sequence). CDR3 length equals 17 residues. CDR3 sequence reads: CASSPGQGITRSGTQYF.

The chain joins TRBV7-2 to TRBJ2-3. The CDR3 runs 13 residues. Germline lookup yields CDR1 SGHTA and CDR2 FQGNSA. CDR3 sequence reads: CASSLALADTQYF.

This chain connects TRBV14 to TRBJ2-7. Germline loops: CDR1 SGHDN, CDR2 FVKESK. This CDR3 is built from 14 residues. CDR3 sequence reads: CASSQSVQIYEQYF. Using reference TRBV14 and TRBJ2-7 for the parts outside the CDR3, the full variable domain is EAGVTQFPSHSVIEKGQTVTLRCDPISGHDNLYWYRRVMGKEIKFLLHFVKESKQDESGMPNNRFLAERTGGTYSTLKVQPAELEDSGVYFCASSQSVQIYEQYFGPGTRLTVT.

V gene TRBV28 combines with J gene TRBJ2-7. CDR3 length: 14 residues. Looked up from germline, CDR1 is MDHEN and CDR2 is SYDVKM. CDR3 region: CASSFYRTAYEQYF. Looking up the rest from reference TRBV28 and TRBJ2-7 gives the full variable domain: DVKVTQSSRYLVKRTGEKVFLECVQDMDHENMFWYRQDPGLGLRLIYFSYDVKMKEKGDIPEGYSVSREKKERFSLILESASTNQTSMYLCASSFYRTAYEQYFGPGTRLTVT.

The chain couples TRBV7-9 to TRBJ2-3. The CDR3 spans 15 residues. Germline CDR1 is SEHNR and CDR2 is FQNEAQ (reference sequence). The CDR3: CASSFGALAEDTQYF. The full variable domain, its missing parts supplied by reference TRBV7-9 and TRBJ2-3, is DTGVSQNPRHKITKRGQNVTFRCDPISEHNRLYWYRQTLGQGPEFLTYFQNEAQLEKSRLLSDRFSAERPKGSFSTLEIQRTEQGDSAMYLCASSFGALAEDTQYFGPGTRLTVL.

This chain links TRBV9 with TRBJ2-1; TCRdb's assignment of TRBD1 cannot be checked, as there is no DNA. The germline CDR1 and CDR2 sequences are SGDLS and YYNGEE. This CDR3 has 12 amino acids. CDR3 sequence: CASSVSYAGGFF.